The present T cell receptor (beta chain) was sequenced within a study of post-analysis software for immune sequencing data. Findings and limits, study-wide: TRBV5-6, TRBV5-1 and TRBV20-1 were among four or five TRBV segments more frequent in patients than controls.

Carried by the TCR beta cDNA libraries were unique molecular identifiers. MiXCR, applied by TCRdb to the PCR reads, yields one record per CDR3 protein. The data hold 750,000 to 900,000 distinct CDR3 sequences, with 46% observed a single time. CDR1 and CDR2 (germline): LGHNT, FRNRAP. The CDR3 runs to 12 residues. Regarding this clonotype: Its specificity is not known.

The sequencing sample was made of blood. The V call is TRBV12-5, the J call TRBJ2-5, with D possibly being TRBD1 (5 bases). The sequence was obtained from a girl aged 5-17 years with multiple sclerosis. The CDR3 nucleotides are TGTGCCGTTGCGGACACCCCAGAGACCCAGTACTTC. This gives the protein CAVADTPETQYF.